The T cell receptor beta chain described here comes from a study of control samples from healthy donors and cancer patients. Generated by immunoSEQ multiplex PCR, the TCRdb table keeps only in-frame clones and is missing some. The sample shows 190,000 or so clones, 90% to 95% of them seen only once. Germline CDR1 reads SGHRS; CDR2 reads YFSETQ. The CDR3 consists of 16 residues. With 2 bases clipped from V and 10 bases from J, the junction kept 11 bases outside the gene matches. The material sequenced was blood. This rearrangement joins TRBV5-1 to TRBJ2-1; 11 bases are a match to TRBD1. This TCR derives from a man aged 18 to 29 in good health. The CDR3 sequence: CASSLIPGQGVREQFF. CDR3 DNA: TGCGCCAGCAGCTTAATCCCGGGACAGGGGGTCAGGGAGCAGTTCTTC. Complete variable domain (other parts from reference TRBV5-1 and TRBJ2-1): KAGVTQTPRYLIKTRGQQVTLSCSPISGHRSVSWYQQTPGQGLQFLFEYFSETQRNKGNFPGRFSGRQFSNSRSEMNVSTLELGDSALYLCASSLIPGQGVREQFFGPGTRLTVL.